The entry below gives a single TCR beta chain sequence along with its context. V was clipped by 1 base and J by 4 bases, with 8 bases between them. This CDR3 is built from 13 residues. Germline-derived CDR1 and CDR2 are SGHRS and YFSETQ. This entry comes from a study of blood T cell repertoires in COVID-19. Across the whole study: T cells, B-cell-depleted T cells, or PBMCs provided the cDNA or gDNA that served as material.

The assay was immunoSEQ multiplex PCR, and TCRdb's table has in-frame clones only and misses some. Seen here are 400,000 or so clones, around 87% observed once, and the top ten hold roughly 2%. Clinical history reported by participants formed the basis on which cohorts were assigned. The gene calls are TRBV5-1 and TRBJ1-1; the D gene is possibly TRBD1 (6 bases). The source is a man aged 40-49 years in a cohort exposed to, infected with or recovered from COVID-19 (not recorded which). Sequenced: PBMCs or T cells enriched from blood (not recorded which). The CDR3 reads CASSLTGSTEAFF. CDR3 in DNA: TGCGCCAGCAGCTTGACAGGGAGCACTGAAGCTTTCTTT.